The source of this T cell receptor beta chain is a study of shared clonotypes between healthy human individuals. In the study overall: CD8 memory received one plate per donor, CD8 naive two, CD4 memory three and CD4 naive three.

Note on this clone: Its antigen is not known.

Regarding the study as a whole: What limited the represented genetic and exposure-history diversity was the small number of donors.

The repertoire was sequenced with immunoSEQ multiplex PCR; TCRdb's copy has only in-frame clones and lacks some. This repertoire shows over 2,000,000 clones, over 85% found once; its top ten account for more than 1.5%. In the naive CD8 group, cells lacked CD45RO and were positively selected for CCR7, so terminally differentiated effector memory CD45RA+ cells were left out. Each donor was a Caucasian adult residing in Nashville, Tennessee. This TCR was sampled from a man between 18 and 29 years old in good health. Some clones in this sample may be carry-over from other donors' samples. Sequenced input: naive CD8+ T cells from PBMCs.

CDR3 in DNA: TGCGCCAGCAGCCAAGGAAGGGAGGGACCAGGCTACACCTTC. This sequence encodes CASSQGREGPGYTF. The chain has TRBV4-1 and TRBJ1-2; maybe TRBD1 (5 bases). There are 14 residues in the CDR3. CDR1 and CDR2 (germline): MGHRA, YSYEKL. The V and J ends lost 1 base and 8 bases respectively, with 14 bases between them.